The 13 T cell receptor beta chains given below trace back to one sample, sequenced in a study of blood T cell repertoires in COVID-19. Only in-frame clones appear in the TCRdb table, and some are missing; sequencing was by immunoSEQ multiplex PCR. The data show around 100,000 clones, 82% seen once. The sample taken for sequencing was peripheral blood. These receptors were obtained from a man aged 70 or older with acute or convalescent COVID-19.

The chain combines TRBV7-9 with TRBJ1-5; D is uncertain. CDR3 size: 13 residues. Trimming took 8 bases from V and 2 from J, leaving 10 bases between them. Per the germline V gene, CDR1 is SEHNR and CDR2 is FQNEAQ (reference sequence). The CDR3 DNA reads TGTGCCAGCTCGATAGAAGGCAATCAGCCCCAGCATTTT. Translation: CASSIEGNQPQHF.

V and J are TRBV27 and TRBJ1-2; no clear D. Trimming took off 6 bases at V and 5 bases at J, with 19 bases between the two ends. The germline V gene encodes CDR1 MNHEY and CDR2 SMNVEV (reference sequence). This CDR3 is 15 amino acids long. DNA for the CDR3: TGTGCCAGCAGCCGGCTTGCTGGAGGCGGGTATGGCTACACCTTC. It translates to CASSRLAGGGYGYTF.

The V call is TRBV7-3, the J call TRBJ2-2; 15 bases align to TRBD2. CDR3 size: 17 residues. V was pared by 5 bases and J by 4 bases, with 5 bases of the junction left unmatched. Per the germline V gene, CDR1 is SGHTA and CDR2 is FQGTGA. This CDR3 is CASSLGLAGGATGELFF. The CDR3 nucleotides are TGTGCCAGCAGCCTGGGACTAGCGGGAGGAGCCACCGGGGAGCTGTTTTTT.

V gene TRBV25-1 combines with J gene TRBJ1-6, with 10 bases that match TRBD1. V lost 8 bases and J lost 8; bases outside the gene matches: 6. CDR1 MGHDK and CDR2 SYGVNS come from the germline V gene. The CDR3 has 14 amino acids. The CDR3 nucleotides are TGTGCCAGCTCCCGGGACAGGGGACATTCACCCCTCCACTTT. Protein product: CASSRDRGHSPLHF.

This chain uses TRBV4-2 with TRBJ2-7; 7 bases are a match to TRBD2. V was clipped by 3 bases and J by 7 bases; unmatched bases: 3. CDR1 LGHNA and CDR2 YNFKEQ come from the germline V gene. This CDR3 contains 12 residues. The DNA for the CDR3 is TGTGCCAGCAGCCAGCCGGGACTAGAGCAGTACTTC. This encodes CASSQPGLEQYF.

The chain employs TRBV27 and TRBJ2-1; 11 bases are a match to TRBD2. From germline, CDR1 is MNHEY and CDR2 SMNVEV (reference sequence). Trimming removed 6 bases from V and 2 bases from J; junction bases left unmatched: 6. This CDR3 has 16 amino acids. CDR3 sequence: CASSSPTSGTYNEQFF. The CDR3 bases are TGTGCCAGCAGCTCCCCGACTAGCGGGACCTACAATGAGCAGTTCTTC.

The V call is TRBV29-1, the J call TRBJ1-1, with D maybe TRBD1 (6 bases). Looked up from germline, CDR1 is SQVTM and CDR2 is ANQGSEA. The V gene lost 0 bases and the J gene lost 1 base, with 6 bases spanning the gap. This CDR3 has 13 amino acids. The CDR3 region is CSVEEGANTEAFF. In DNA form, the CDR3 reads TGCAGCGTTGAAGAGGGGGCGAACACTGAAGCTTTCTTT.

This chain uses TRBV7-2 with TRBJ1-2; possibly TRBD1 for D (6 bases). In germline, CDR1 is SGHTA, CDR2 FQGNSA. The CDR3 is 13 residues long. The V end was cut by 3 bases, the J end by 8 bases, with 13 bases between. CDR3 sequence (DNA): TGTGCCAGCAGCTTTCGACAGGTGGGAGGCTACACCTTC. Residues: CASSFRQVGGYTF.

The chain carries TRBV12-3 or TRBV12-4 and TRBJ1-5; D is possibly TRBD1 (6 bases). This CDR3 contains 13 residues. The ends were cut back, 4 bases at V and 4 bases at J, with 8 bases in the middle. Written as DNA, the CDR3 is TGTGCCAGCAGTTACAGGGAAAATCAGCCCCAGCATTTT. Amino acid sequence: CASSYRENQPQHF.

J is TRBJ1-5 and V is TRBV19; unclear D gene. V gave up 5 bases and J gave up 3 bases, with 11 bases separating them. Germline-derived CDR1 and CDR2 are LNHDA and SQIVND (reference sequence). This CDR3 spans 14 amino acids. DNA for the CDR3: TGTGCCAGTAGTGATCTCCAGGCCAATCAGCCCCAGCATTTT. Encoded protein: CASSDLQANQPQHF.

Comment on this clone: One end of the junction fails to match germline, which may point to a read error. J is TRBJ2-7 and V is TRBV28; TRBD2 is a possible D gene (5 bases). The CDR3 totals 11 residues. The germline gives CDR1 MDHEN, CDR2 SYDVKM. The chain's CDR3 is CASSLWDAWEF. Written as DNA, the CDR3 is TGTGCCAGCAGTTTATGGGACGCCTGGGAGTTC.

This sequence joins TRBV9 and TRBJ2-2; D perhaps matches TRBD1 (6 bases). Between the trimmed V and J ends, which lost 0 bases and 5 bases, there was a span of 14 bases. CDR1 and CDR2 (germline): SGDLS, YYNGEE. The CDR3 spans 16 residues. CDR3 in DNA: TGTGCCAGCAGCGTAGATGTAGGGACACGGACCGGGGAGCTGTTTTTT. Translating it yields CASSVDVGTRTGELFF.

CDR3 bases: TGTGCCAGCAGTACAGGGGCTGGAAACACTGAAGCTTTCTTT. This encodes CASSTGAGNTEAFF. The chain joins TRBV25-1 to TRBJ1-1; 7 nucleotides line up with TRBD1. The V gene end was trimmed by 5 bases and the J gene end by 2 bases; junction bases not matched to a gene: 5. Looked up from germline, CDR1 is MGHDK and CDR2 is SYGVNS. This CDR3 has 14 residues. Filled out from reference TRBV25-1 and TRBJ1-1, the complete variable domain reads EADIYQTPRYLVIGTGKKITLECSQTMGHDKMYWYQQDPGMELHLIHYSYGVNSTEKGDLSSESTVSRIRTEHFPLTLESARPSHTSQYLCASSTGAGNTEAFFGQGTRLTVV.